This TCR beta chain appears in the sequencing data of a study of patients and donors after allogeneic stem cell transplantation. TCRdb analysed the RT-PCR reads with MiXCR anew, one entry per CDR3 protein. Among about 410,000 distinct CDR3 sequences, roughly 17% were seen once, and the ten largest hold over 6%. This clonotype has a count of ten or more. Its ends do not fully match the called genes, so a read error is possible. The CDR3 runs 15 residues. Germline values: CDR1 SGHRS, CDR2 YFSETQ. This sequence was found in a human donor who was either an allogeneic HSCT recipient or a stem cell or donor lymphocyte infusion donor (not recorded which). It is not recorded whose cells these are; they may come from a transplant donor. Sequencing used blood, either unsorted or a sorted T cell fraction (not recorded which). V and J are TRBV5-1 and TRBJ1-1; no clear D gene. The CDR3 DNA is TGTGCCAGCAGCTTAGTGCCGGGGATGAACACTGAAGCTTTCTTT. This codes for CASSLVPGMNTEAFF.